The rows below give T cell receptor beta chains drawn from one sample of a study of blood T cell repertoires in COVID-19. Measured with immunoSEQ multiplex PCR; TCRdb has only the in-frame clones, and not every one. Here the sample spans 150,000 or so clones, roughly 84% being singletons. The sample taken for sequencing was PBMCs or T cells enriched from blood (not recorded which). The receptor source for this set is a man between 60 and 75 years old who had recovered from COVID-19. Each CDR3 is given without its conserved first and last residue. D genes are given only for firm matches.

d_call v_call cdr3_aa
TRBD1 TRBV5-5 ASSLADRDNQPQH
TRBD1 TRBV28 ASTDRDTEAF
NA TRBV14 ASSQYETQY
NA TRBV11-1 ASSLGRTPNTGELF
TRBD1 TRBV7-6 ASSLSSTGGYGYT
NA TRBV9 ASSVAGVGTDTQY
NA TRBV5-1 ASSLAGAGTEAF
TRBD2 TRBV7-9 ASSSGLAGVSDTQY
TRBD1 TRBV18 ASSKPGTGGMNYGYT
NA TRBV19 ASSISPLSNQPQH
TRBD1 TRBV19 ASSIGTGPSVTQETQY
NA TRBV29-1 SVVAGAYEQY
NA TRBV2 ASSVELSGNTIY
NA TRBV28 ASSSTRGLIKNTIY
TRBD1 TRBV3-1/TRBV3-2 ASSQASRQGQGRGYT
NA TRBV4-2 ASSQSSTDSGNTIY
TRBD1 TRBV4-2 ASSRLGQGDTEAF
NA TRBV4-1 ASSQDGGREKLF
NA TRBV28 ASSRFFYEQY
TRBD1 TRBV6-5 ASGGQAFGQY
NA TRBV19 ASNAGLGSTDTQY
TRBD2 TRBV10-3 AGRASGGDTQY
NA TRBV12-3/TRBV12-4 ASSLGQYYEQY
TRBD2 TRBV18 ASSPPSSGQETQY
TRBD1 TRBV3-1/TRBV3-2 ASSDTGGPGDTQY
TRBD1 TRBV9 ASSWTGSQGNEQF
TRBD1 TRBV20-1 SARRDSEAF
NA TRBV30 AWRPGGYEQY
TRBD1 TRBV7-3 ASSAPPQDRGGAF
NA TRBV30 AWSVLGQDTDTQY
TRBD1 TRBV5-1 ASSAGTGTEETQY
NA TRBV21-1 ASSLSQGVRGEAF
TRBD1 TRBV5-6 ASSLSLRQGAGELF
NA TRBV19 ASRGGITDTQY
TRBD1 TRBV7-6 ASSLNRGQANEQF
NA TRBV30 AWSDLAGAGEKLF
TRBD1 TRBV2 ASSEDREDQPQH
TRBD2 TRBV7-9 ASGASGNTDTQY
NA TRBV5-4 ASSQGGQGGTDTQY
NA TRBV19 ASSLLDNSPLH